This TCR beta chain was recorded in a study of immune evolution from preneoplasia to lung adenocarcinoma. Trimming left V 0 bases short and J 6 bases short, with 9 bases between. The CDR3 sequence is 14 residues long. CDR1 is LGHNA and CDR2 is YNFKEQ in the germline V gene. There are a few counts of this clone. Assay used: immunoSEQ multiplex PCR; TCRdb lists only in-frame clones, some missing. In the table there are 14,000 to 15,000 clones, roughly 77% of which are singletons. The sequence was collected from a person aged 60-80 years with lung adenocarcinoma. Sample: FFPE minimally invasive lung adenocarcinoma tissue. The chain couples TRBV4-2 to TRBJ2-1; D not resolved. CDR3 in amino acids: CASSQDLTFNEQFF. CDR3 DNA sequence: TGTGCCAGCAGCCAAGATCTAACGTTCAATGAGCAGTTCTTC.